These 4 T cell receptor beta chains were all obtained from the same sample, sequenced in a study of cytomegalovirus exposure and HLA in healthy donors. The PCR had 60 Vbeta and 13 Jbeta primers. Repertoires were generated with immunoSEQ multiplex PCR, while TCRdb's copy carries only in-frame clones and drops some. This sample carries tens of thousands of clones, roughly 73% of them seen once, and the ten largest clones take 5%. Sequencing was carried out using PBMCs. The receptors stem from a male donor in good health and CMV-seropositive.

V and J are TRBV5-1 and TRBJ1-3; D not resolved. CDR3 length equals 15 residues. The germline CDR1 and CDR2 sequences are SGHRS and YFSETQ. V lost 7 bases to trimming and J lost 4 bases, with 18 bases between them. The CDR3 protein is CASAISGGSGNTIYF. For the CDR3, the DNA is TGCGCCAGCGCGATCTCTGGAGGGTCAGGAAACACCATATATTTT.

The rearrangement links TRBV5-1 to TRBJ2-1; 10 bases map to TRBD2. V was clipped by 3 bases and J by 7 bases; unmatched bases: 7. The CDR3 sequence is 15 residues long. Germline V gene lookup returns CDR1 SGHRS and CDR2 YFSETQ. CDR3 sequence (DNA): TGCGCCAGCAGCTCCGAGCGGGGGGGCAGAAATGAGCAGTTCTTC. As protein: CASSSERGGRNEQFF.

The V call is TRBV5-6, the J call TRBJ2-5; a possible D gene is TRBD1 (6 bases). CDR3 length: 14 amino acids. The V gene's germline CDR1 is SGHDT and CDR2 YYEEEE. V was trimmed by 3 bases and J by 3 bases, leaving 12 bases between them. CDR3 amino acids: CASSSGTSEETQYF. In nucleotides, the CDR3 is TGTGCCAGCAGCTCCGGGACATCCGAAGAGACCCAGTACTTC.

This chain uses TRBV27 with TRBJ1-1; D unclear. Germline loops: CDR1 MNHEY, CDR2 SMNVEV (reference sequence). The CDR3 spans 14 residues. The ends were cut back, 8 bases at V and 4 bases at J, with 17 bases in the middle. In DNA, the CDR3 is TGTGCCAGCTCGGACGAAGCTGGGAGCACTGAAGCTTTCTTT. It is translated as CASSDEAGSTEAFF.